This T cell receptor (beta chain) was sequenced for a study of CD8 T cells in ankylosing spondylitis. General observations from the study: Disease-linked clones reportedly concentrated significantly in matched ankylosing spondylitis synovial fluid. Ankylosing spondylitis blood appeared to carry a characteristic TCR beta motif of several highly homologous variants.

The J segment lost 4 bases and the V segment lost 7 bases, leaving 9 bases of the junction unmatched. The CDR3 has 15 residues. The germline gives CDR1 MDHEN, CDR2 SYDVKM. On this clonotype: Its cognate antigen is unknown.

In making TCR beta libraries, quantitative 5'-RACE with molecular barcodes was used. A single record per CDR3 protein comes from TCRdb applying MiXCR to the 5' RACE reads. The sample has about 340,000 distinct CDR3 sequences, 20% to 25% seen once. V gene TRBV28 combines with J gene TRBJ2-7, with 11 bases aligning to TRBD2. The source is a male donor with ankylosing spondylitis or in good health (not recorded which). The sample comprised blood, either unsorted or a sorted T cell fraction (not recorded which). The DNA of the CDR3 is TGTGCCAGCACCATTTCAGCTAGCGGGGGGTACGAGCAGTACTTC. It encodes CASTISASGGYEQYF.